The clone carrying this T cell receptor beta chain has ten or more counts. As yet, its antigen is unknown. The CDR3 has 15 residues. The germline V gene encodes CDR1 SGHRS and CDR2 YFSETQ. Unmatched junction bases numbered 7, after V lost 4 bases and J lost 6 bases. The entry originates in a study of blood T cells in healthy people across ages. Through a sample-barcoded 5' primer and a J-beta primer mix, a second PCR was run for roughly 7 to 11 cycles. Individual samples furnished no less than 2.5 million CDR3-containing paired-end reads apiece. TCRdb independently ran MiXCR on the 5' RACE reads; one entry per CDR3 protein. The data show about 720,000 distinct CDR3 sequences, with 22% seen just once and about 22% held by the top ten. Every sample gave at least 6 micrograms of total RNA when it was extracted. Notes on the study in general: Estimates of diversity drawn from one million T cells were considered underestimates.

The chain has TRBV5-1 and TRBJ2-1; 10 bases match TRBD2. Sequencing was performed on blood. This sequence was found in a man between 65 and 85 years old in good health. The CDR3 loop is CASSQLSGGPNEQFF. In DNA, the CDR3 is TGCGCCAGCAGCCAACTTAGCGGGGGGCCCAATGAGCAGTTCTTC.